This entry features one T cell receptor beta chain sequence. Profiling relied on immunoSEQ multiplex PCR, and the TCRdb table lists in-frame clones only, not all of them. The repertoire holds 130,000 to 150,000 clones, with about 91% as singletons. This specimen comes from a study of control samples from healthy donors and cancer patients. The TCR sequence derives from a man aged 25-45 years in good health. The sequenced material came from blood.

The CDR3 loop is CASSELGGNSGNTIYF. CDR3 coding DNA: TGTGCCAGCAGTGAATTGGGGGGGAACTCTGGAAACACCATATATTTT. The chain links TRBV25-1 to TRBJ1-3, with D maybe TRBD1 (5 bases). V shed 1 base and J shed 0 bases, with 10 bases lying between them. CDR3 length: 16 residues. The germline V gene has CDR1 MGHDK and CDR2 SYGVNS.